The 25 T cell receptor beta chains in this list originate from one sample, sequenced in a study of blood T cell repertoires in COVID-19. Repertoires were generated with immunoSEQ multiplex PCR, while TCRdb's copy carries only in-frame clones and drops some. The sample holds around 300,000 clones; 75% to 90% are singletons and the top ten take 1.7%. Source material: PBMCs or T cells enriched from blood (not recorded which). These TCRs come from a woman aged 40 to 55 who had recovered from COVID-19.

This chain joins TRBV6-5 and TRBJ1-5; no definite D call. Trimming cost V 4 bases and J 7 bases, with 8 bases left between them. The V gene's germline CDR1 is MNHEY and CDR2 SVGAGI. The CDR3 runs 12 residues. This CDR3 is CASSSPGQPQHF. CDR3 bases: TGTGCCAGCAGTTCTCCGGGGCAGCCCCAGCATTTT.

The V gene is TRBV5-1, the J gene TRBJ2-7, with D hard to call. Trimming removed 0 bases at V and 2 bases at J, with 12 bases between. CDR3 length equals 15 residues. Germline V gene sequence: CDR1 SGHRS, CDR2 YFSETQ. DNA of the CDR3: TGCGCCAGCAGCTTGGCCCCCTTGGAGCCCTACGAGCAGTACTTC. Its protein product is CASSLAPLEPYEQYF.

The chain uses TRBV7-9 and TRBJ2-6; D unclear. The ends were cut back, 1 base at V and 1 base at J, with 5 bases in the middle. Germline V gives CDR1 SEHNR, CDR2 FQNEAQ (reference sequence). The length of the CDR3 is 15 residues. The CDR3: CASSLVASGANVLTF. The CDR3 coding sequence is TGTGCCAGCAGCTTAGTGGCATCTGGGGCCAACGTCCTGACTTTC.

The genes are TRBV11-1 and TRBJ1-1; D gene uncertain. V lost 6 bases and J lost 5, with 13 bases in between. The CDR3 is made up of 13 amino acids. Germline V gene data show CDR1 as SGHAT and CDR2 as FQDESV (reference sequence). The CDR3 protein is CASRFGGRTEAFF. The CDR3 nucleotides are TGTGCCAGCAGGTTTGGCGGAAGGACTGAAGCTTTCTTT.

This chain joins TRBV3-1 (or the pseudogene TRBV3-2) and TRBJ1-2; maybe TRBD1 (6 bases). The ends were cut back, 6 bases at V and 3 bases at J, with 11 bases in the middle. Germline V gives CDR1 LGHDT, CDR2 YNNKEL (reference sequence). The CDR3 sequence is 13 residues long. The CDR3 spells CASSSRGHYGYTF. The CDR3, as DNA: TGTGCCAGCAGTTCCAGGGGTCACTATGGCTACACCTTC.

This chain joins TRBV7-2 and TRBJ2-7, with 15 bases identical to TRBD2. V gave up 5 bases and J gave up 5 bases; unmatched junction bases: 4. Germline V gene sequence: CDR1 SGHTA, CDR2 FQGNSA. This CDR3 region has 15 residues. CDR3 residues: CASSRGLAGGNEQYF. CDR3 bases: TGTGCCAGCAGCCGGGGACTAGCGGGAGGTAACGAGCAGTACTTC.

The V and J genes are TRBV5-1 and TRBJ2-7; 7 positions match TRBD2. Germline values: CDR1 SGHRS, CDR2 YFSETQ. The trim removed 6 bases at V and 3 bases at J, leaving 9 bases unmatched. The CDR3 extends over 14 amino acids. The CDR3 sequence: CASTQGGDRYEQYF. Here the CDR3 DNA reads TGCGCCAGCACCCAGGGAGGGGACCGCTACGAGCAGTACTTC.

V is TRBV6-5 and J is TRBJ1-3; perhaps TRBD1 as D (6 bases). CDR1 and CDR2 from the germline V gene are MNHEY and SVGAGI. This CDR3 spans 15 amino acids. Deletions cut 6 bases from V and 3 bases from J, with 15 bases between. The CDR3 here is CASRTPGAGGNTIYF. CDR3 sequence (DNA): TGTGCCAGCAGAACCCCAGGGGCCGGTGGAAACACCATATATTTT.

The chain is built from TRBV12-3 or TRBV12-4 and TRBJ1-1; D is undetermined. V was pared by 7 bases and J by 10 bases, with 19 bases between. This CDR3 has 13 residues. CDR3 amino acids: CASTPSPNGRAFF. CDR3 bases: TGTGCCAGCACCCCTAGCCCTAACGGACGAGCTTTCTTT.

This sequence joins TRBV12-3 or TRBV12-4 and TRBJ1-2, with TRBD1 as a possible D gene (5 bases). The CDR3 sequence is 12 residues long. Trimming took off 9 bases at V and 6 bases at J, with 14 bases between the two ends. CDR3 DNA sequence: TGTGCCAGTACCGGGGGGTACAATGGCTACACCTTC. As protein: CASTGGYNGYTF.

This sequence joins TRBV4-3 and TRBJ2-1, with D perhaps TRBD1 (6 bases). The CDR3 is made up of 14 amino acids. Trimming took off 1 base at V and 4 bases at J, with 8 bases between the two ends. Germline V gene sequence: CDR1 LGHNA, CDR2 YSLEER. Here the CDR3 DNA reads TGCGCCAGCAGCCAAGCTCAGGGGTACAATGAGCAGTTCTTC. It codes for CASSQAQGYNEQFF.

V usage is TRBV2 and J usage is TRBJ2-2; TRBD1 is a possible D gene (6 bases). The V end was cut by 4 bases, the J end by 2 bases, with 8 bases between. Germline CDR1 is SNHLY and CDR2 is FYNNEI. The CDR3 covers 14 residues. CDR3 sequence (DNA): TGTGCCAGCAGTGGGACAGCAAACACCGGGGAGCTGTTTTTT. It codes for CASSGTANTGELFF.

The chain couples TRBV5-1 to TRBJ2-1; TRBD2 matches 9 bases. The CDR3 contains 17 residues. Losses at the gene ends were 0 bases for V and 7 bases for J; bases not matched to a gene: 11. CDR1 is SGHRS, CDR2 YFSETQ, per germline. Written as DNA, the CDR3 is TGCGCCAGCAGCTTGGGGTATCCAGCGGGAGGAGGTAATGAGCAGTTCTTC. Its translation: CASSLGYPAGGGNEQFF.

V usage is TRBV19 and J usage is TRBJ1-2, with D possibly TRBD1 on 5 matching bases. This CDR3 has 13 amino acids. Germline V gene data show CDR1 as LNHDA and CDR2 as SQIVND (reference sequence). V was shortened by 5 bases and J by 5 bases, with 12 bases between the two germline ends. CDR3 coding DNA: TGTGCCAGTAGTCCCCCGGGGACTTATGGCTACACCTTC. This translates into CASSPPGTYGYTF.

The chain uses TRBV5-1 and TRBJ2-3, with D possibly matching TRBD1 (5 bases). The CDR3 has 16 residues. CDR1 is SGHRS, CDR2 YFSETQ, per germline. Between the trimmed V and J ends, which lost 2 bases and 3 bases, there was a span of 16 bases. CDR3: CASSLSVRGLTDTQYF. As DNA, the CDR3 is TGCGCCAGCAGCTTATCCGTTAGGGGCCTGACAGATACGCAGTATTTT.

The rearrangement joins TRBV19 to TRBJ2-1; 10 bases agree with TRBD2. Trimming at V came to 4 bases and at J to 12 bases, leaving 6 bases not matched to a gene. CDR3 length equals 13 residues. Germline V gene sequence: CDR1 LNHDA, CDR2 SQIVND (reference sequence). CDR3 loop: CASSKGLADTQFF. CDR3 coding DNA: TGTGCCAGTAGTAAAGGACTAGCGGATACGCAGTTCTTC.

V gene TRBV6-5 combines with J gene TRBJ1-6; D is uncertain. The length of the CDR3 is 14 residues. Germline CDR1 MNHEY, CDR2 SVGAGI. V shed 6 bases and J shed 2 bases, with 8 bases lying between them. CDR3 protein: CASRPSTYNSPLHF. The CDR3 bases are TGTGCCAGCAGACCCAGTACCTATAATTCACCCCTCCACTTT.

The chain recombines TRBV2 with TRBJ1-5; 7 nucleotides line up with TRBD1. This CDR3 region has 14 residues. The germline gives CDR1 SNHLY, CDR2 FYNNEI. The V and J ends lost 5 bases and 2 bases, in that order; junction bases with no gene match: 3. The CDR3 reads CASSPTGGNQPQHF. Here the CDR3 DNA reads TGTGCCAGCAGTCCAACAGGGGGCAATCAGCCCCAGCATTTT.

The chain recombines TRBV27 with TRBJ2-7; TRBD1 might be the D (6 bases). The CDR3 is 14 residues long. Trimming stripped 6 bases from V and 0 bases from J, with 12 bases between. Germline CDR1 and CDR2: MNHEY and SMNVEV (reference sequence). The DNA of the CDR3 is TGTGCCAGCAGAGGAAACAGGGACTCCTACGAGCAGTACTTC. It specifies CASRGNRDSYEQYF.

The chain has TRBV4-1 and TRBJ1-6; no clear D gene. The CDR3 contains 15 residues. Trimming cost V 0 bases and J 7 bases, with 10 bases left between them. Germline V lookup: CDR1 MGHRA, CDR2 YSYEKL. Here the CDR3 DNA reads TGCGCCAGCAGCCAAGAAACGGCGGGGAATTCACCCCTCCACTTT. Residues: CASSQETAGNSPLHF.

This clone was detected only a few times. A read error may produce the germline difference seen at one junction end. The V gene is TRBV4-1, the J gene TRBJ2-3; 7 bases map to TRBD1. The CDR3 covers 16 residues. Per germline, CDR1 MGHRA and CDR2 YSYEKL. CDR3 DNA: TGCGCCAGCAGTCAAGGGTGGGGGACAGAAACAGATACGCAGTATTTT. Amino acids: CASSQGWGTETDTQYF.

This clone was found once. The V call is TRBV6-5, the J call TRBJ2-2; TRBD2 is a possible D gene (7 bases). Germline CDR1 is MNHEY and CDR2 is SVGAGI. The V end lost 6 bases, the J end lost 0 bases, and 11 bases lay between the germline ends. The CDR3 extends over 15 amino acids. CDR3 coding DNA: TGTGCCAGCAGGGTCGGGGGGCCGAACACCGGGGAGCTGTTTTTT. The encoded protein is CASRVGGPNTGELFF.

The rearrangement uses TRBV10-1 and TRBJ2-3; 7 bases align to TRBD1. V was clipped by 6 bases and J by 2 bases; unmatched bases: 11. In germline, CDR1 is WNHNN, CDR2 SYGVQD (reference sequence). The CDR3 runs to 16 residues. CDR3 loop: CASSSQDRSYTDTQYF. Written as DNA, the CDR3 is TGCGCCAGCAGCTCTCAGGACAGGAGCTACACAGATACGCAGTATTTT.

The chain couples TRBV3-1 (or the pseudogene TRBV3-2) to TRBJ1-1; the D gene is possibly TRBD1 (5 bases). The CDR3 totals 13 residues. With 3 bases removed from V and 5 bases from J, the gap between germline ends came to 10 bases. The germline V gene encodes CDR1 LGHDT and CDR2 YNNKEL (reference sequence). CDR3 amino acids: CASSQQGGTEAFF. In DNA, the CDR3 is TGTGCCAGCAGCCAGCAGGGAGGTACTGAAGCTTTCTTT.

A remark on this clone: Germline is not matched at one junction end, which may reflect a read error. V gene TRBV12-3 or TRBV12-4 combines with J gene TRBJ2-7, with D tentatively TRBD1 (6 bases). The CDR3 is 12 amino acids. CDR3: CASSLSPQGMIF. The CDR3, as DNA: TGTGCCAGCAGTTTAAGCCCTCAGGGGATGATTTTC.